A single sample gave rise to the 6 T cell receptor beta chains below, sequenced in a study of vaccination and CD4 T cells after COVID-19. The treatment here: roughly 11-day PBMC culture with coronavirus spike peptide pools or control peptides (ViraFEST assay). No cognate antigen is known for these TCRs. Sequenced with the Oncomine TCR Beta short-read assay was DNA taken from cultured CD4+ T cells. One entry per CDR3 protein, called by TCRdb with MiXCR from the PCR reads. The sample lists more than 10,000 distinct CDR3 sequences; around 50% were seen once. Sequencing was performed on CD4+ T cells from blood, cultured in vitro. The receptors come from a human donor who had recovered from COVID-19.

This clonotype was detected a few times. J is TRBJ2-5 and V is TRBV20-1, with D possibly TRBD1 on 6 matching bases. The ends were cut back, 3 bases at V and 6 bases at J, with 11 bases in the middle. Germline V lookup: CDR1 DFQATT, CDR2 SNEGSKA (reference sequence). The CDR3 is made up of 12 amino acids. CDR3 in amino acids: CSASSGAKTQYF. The CDR3 coding sequence is TGCAGTGCTAGTTCAGGGGCGAAGACCCAGTACTTC.

The V gene is TRBV30, the J gene TRBJ2-2; 11 bases align to TRBD2. The length of the CDR3 is 15 residues. The ends lost 0 bases at V and 5 bases at J; junction bases unmatched: 2. CDR1 and CDR2 from the germline V gene are GTSNPN and SVGIG (reference sequence). CDR3 nucleotides: TGTGCCTGGAGTGTCGCTAGCGGGAGGACCGGGGAGCTGTTTTTT. Its translation is CAWSVASGRTGELFF.

The rearrangement uses TRBV6-4 and TRBJ2-5; D is undetermined. The CDR3 length is 13 residues. Germline V gene data show CDR1 as MRHNA and CDR2 as SNTAGT. V lost 4 bases and J lost 4, with 10 bases in between. CDR3 sequence: CASSVITGETQYF. CDR3 DNA: TGTGCCAGCAGTGTTATTACGGGAGAGACCCAGTACTTC.

This chain joins TRBV4-2 and TRBJ2-3; 11 bases line up with TRBD1. The CDR3 consists of 16 residues. V was clipped by 2 bases and J by 3 bases; unmatched bases: 4. In germline, CDR1 is LGHNA, CDR2 YNFKEQ. The CDR3 spells CASSQTGTGGTDTQYF. DNA of the CDR3: TGTGCCAGCAGCCAAACCGGGACAGGGGGTACAGATACGCAGTATTTT.

The CDR3 sequence is CASSDQGGIGKNIQYF. CDR3 nucleotides: TGTGCCAGCAGTGATCAGGGAGGGATCGGCAAAAACATTCAGTACTTC. This sequence joins TRBV6-2 or TRBV6-3 and TRBJ2-4; TRBD2 agrees at 7 bases. Trimming took 5 bases from V and 3 from J; bases not matched to a gene: 10. Germline V gene sequence: CDR1 MNHEY, CDR2 SVGEGT. The CDR3 length is 16 residues.

V usage is TRBV29-1 and J usage is TRBJ2-5; TRBD2 matches 7 bases. The length of the CDR3 is 14 residues. Germline loops: CDR1 SQVTM, CDR2 ANQGSEA. The V gene end was trimmed by 6 bases and the J gene end by 4 bases; junction bases not matched to a gene: 11. The CDR3 coding sequence is TGCAGCGTGCGAGCGGGAACCCAGGGAGAGACCCAGTACTTC. Protein sequence: CSVRAGTQGETQYF.